What follows describes a single T cell receptor (beta chain). The clone's antigen remains unknown. No much larger clone is present one base from it, and per-base qualities are unavailable. The data belong to a study of blood T cell repertoires in COVID-19 (dated by TCRdb to 2018 to 2021). With respect to the entire study: Samples from collaborators originated in the United States, Italy and Spain and spanned both the acute and convalescent phases of COVID-19. The material from the prospective study consisted of cDNA or gDNA derived from T cells, B-cell-depleted T cells, or PBMCs. Deeply sampled blood TCRbeta repertoires from subjects exposed to, actively infected with, or recovered from COVID-19 were included in the dataset. The repertoires were made available in a free public database intended to serve as a resource for research on the immune response to SARS-CoV-2. Samples were obtained from the ongoing ImmuneRACE study (first 160 participants) and from about 1,300 subjects provided by 6 global collaborators. A de-identified subject ID, COVID-19 status, age in years and sex were almost always included in the sample metadata. Where available, HLA class I and class II types were taken from metadata supplied by the sample provider and were not determined by assay-based typing.

At one collaborating source in Seattle, patients were enrolled during active infection and were followed longitudinally through the course of disease. Collaborating institutions collected whole blood in K2EDTA tubes following their own protocols. For TCRbeta analysis, collaborators shipped samples in one of three forms: frozen whole blood, isolated PBMCs, or DNA extracted from either of those sample types. Study-wide findings and limitations: The quantity of clinical and demographic metadata differed by source and by participant and was supplied without curation.

Sequences LGHDT (CDR1) and YNNKEL (CDR2) are obtained from the germline V gene (reference sequence). At the junction V is shortened by 4 bases and J by 7 bases, with 11 bases in between. The CDR3, cysteine through phenylalanine, is 12 amino acids long. Solely the CDR3 DNA is kept, with 36 bases framed from the first base. TCRbeta CDR3 regions were amplified from genomic DNA using the immunoSEQ Assay, a bias-controlled multiplex PCR. On the study's bioinformatics: Nucleated cell counts per sample were estimated from amplification of reference gene primers within the assay. To quantify the absolute abundance of each unique TCRbeta CDR3 rearrangement, sequence reads were collapsed and filtered. Productive Simpson clonality was computed per sample as the square root of Simpson's diversity index over productive rearrangements. The immuneACCESS repertoire file appears here via TCRdb, limited to in-frame rearrangements. These files lack a portion of the clones; in checked studies, under half of the deficit traces to unresolved V genes, and the cause of the others is not known. V and J calls and clone size are as listed in that table; D and trimming were resolved from the DNA. The sample yields 150,000 to 200,000 clones; under 85% were counted once. The ten largest make up 7.6% of the sample.

The receptor chain draws on TRBV3-1 (or the pseudogene TRBV3-2) and TRBJ2-7; too little of a D gene remains to name it. Input material: peripheral blood. The clonotype originates from a woman between 70 and 85 years old with COVID-19, enrolled during active disease. The DNA reads TGTGCCAGCAGCCTCTTCTCTCGGGAGCAGTACTTC. Translated, it gives CASSLFSREQYF.